This T cell receptor (beta chain) stems from a study of CD8+ T cells in alopecia areata. The CDR3 runs 14 residues. V lost 3 bases and J lost 1; bases outside the gene matches: 1. In germline, CDR1 is SGHRS, CDR2 YFSETQ. The authors extracted RNA and reverse transcribed it into cDNA as the sequencing template. This table comes from immunoSEQ multiplex PCR, and its TCRdb copy is limited to in-frame clones, with some not included. The sample yields roughly 140,000 clones, about four fifths seen once. The treatment here: oral pan-JAK inhibitor, 5-10 mg twice daily. The J gene is TRBJ2-3, the V gene TRBV5-1, with TRBD1 matching over 8 bases. The clonotype originates from a human donor with alopecia areata. The sample consisted of CD8+ T cells sorted from blood, taken at week 4, from a patient treated with tofacitinib. The CDR3: CASSWGQGTDTQYF. The CDR3 region has the DNA TGCGCCAGCAGCTGGGGACAGGGCACAGATACGCAGTATTTT.